The clone carrying this T cell receptor beta chain has more than one count but fewer than ten. What it recognizes is unknown. This specimen comes from a study of T cells after yellow fever vaccination. TCRdb fed the 5' RACE reads into MiXCR, producing one record per CDR3 protein. The sample contains some 150,000 distinct CDR3 sequences, about 11% of which appear only once. Germline V gene lookup returns CDR1 LGHDT and CDR2 YNNKEL (reference sequence). There are 15 residues in the CDR3. V lost 2 bases, J lost 7 bases, and 14 bases lay in between. Study results and limitations: Repertoires sorted by FACS could include abundant clonotypes that are contaminants from the bulk population.

This chain connects TRBV3-1 to TRBJ2-2; D call uncertain. This receptor was taken from a man aged 18 to 30 who received the YFV17D yellow fever vaccine. Sample: CD8+ T cells sorted from PBMCs, taken 15 days after the yellow fever booster vaccination. CDR3 sequence reads: CASSQWEGPHGELFF. CDR3 DNA sequence: TGTGCCAGCAGCCAATGGGAAGGGCCTCACGGGGAGCTGTTTTTT.